The 15 T cell receptor beta chains given below trace back to one sample, sequenced in a study of CD4 T cells in relation to SARS-CoV-2 and coronaviruses. The unexposed donors gave CD4+ T cells in about 2010-2019, prior to COVID-19. Isolation of CD4+ T cells took place after around 11 days in culture. TCRdb's table, derived via immunoSEQ multiplex PCR, lists solely in-frame clones and lacks some. There are some 21,000 clones in the sample; over 65% occur only once, and roughly a sixth lies in the top ten. The antigens of these receptors remain unknown. Material for sequencing was CD4+ T cells from PBMCs, cultured in vitro. These receptors all come from a human donor in good health.

The chain links TRBV2 to TRBJ1-4; 7 bases are a match to TRBD1. V lost 5 bases to trimming and J lost 7 bases; unmatched junction nucleotides: 4. Germline CDR1 is SNHLY and CDR2 is FYNNEI. This CDR3 contains 13 residues. CDR3 sequence: CASSSDRVEKLFF. As DNA, the CDR3 is TGTGCCAGCAGTTCTGACAGGGTTGAAAAACTGTTTTTT.

J is TRBJ1-1 and V is TRBV2; a possible D gene is TRBD1 (5 bases). Trimming stripped 0 bases from V and 1 base from J, with 12 bases between. From germline, CDR1 is SNHLY and CDR2 FYNNEI. The CDR3 is 16 residues long. CDR3 coding DNA: TGTGCCAGCAGTGAAGCTCACTGGCAGGGGAACACTGAAGCTTTCTTT. Amino acid sequence: CASSEAHWQGNTEAFF.

The genes are TRBV5-1 and TRBJ2-5; no firm D call. Germline loops: CDR1 SGHRS, CDR2 YFSETQ. V lost 4 bases and J 1 base, leaving 11 bases between the germline ends. This CDR3 comprises 14 residues. CDR3 DNA: TGCGCCAGCAGCCCGAGAGGTAGCCAAGAGACCCAGTACTTC. Amino acid sequence: CASSPRGSQETQYF.

This rearrangement joins TRBV19 to TRBJ2-3; 9 nucleotides agree with TRBD2. CDR1 is LNHDA and CDR2 is SQIVND in the germline V gene (reference sequence). Trimming removed 5 bases from V and 5 bases from J; junction bases left unmatched: 11. This CDR3 is 16 amino acids long. The CDR3, as DNA: TGTGCCAGTAGTCCAACCGGGACTAGCCGAGGAGATACGCAGTATTTT. Its translation: CASSPTGTSRGDTQYF.

The rearrangement uses TRBV7-9 and TRBJ2-5; D unclear. Germline V gene sequence: CDR1 SEHNR, CDR2 FQNEAQ (reference sequence). Trimming took off 7 bases at V and 5 bases at J, with 8 bases between the two ends. This CDR3 is 11 amino acids long. The CDR3 DNA reads as TGTGCCAGCACCTCTTCTGAGACCCAGTACTTC. Translation: CASTSSETQYF. The full variable domain, with the rest looked up from reference TRBV7-9 and TRBJ2-5, is DTGVSQNPRHKITKRGQNVTFRCDPISEHNRLYWYRQTLGQGPEFLTYFQNEAQLEKSRLLSDRFSAERPKGSFSTLEIQRTEQGDSAMYLCASTSSETQYFGPGTRLLVL.

V and J are TRBV7-9 and TRBJ1-2, with D unclear. The CDR3 length is 14 residues. Germline lookup yields CDR1 SEHNR and CDR2 FQNEAQ (reference sequence). V lost 3 bases to trimming and J lost 3 bases, with 11 bases between them. The CDR3 spells CASSFQRRDYGYTF. The CDR3 nucleotides are TGTGCCAGCAGCTTTCAACGCCGAGACTATGGCTACACCTTC.

This clone was counted between two and nine times. The chain combines TRBV14 with TRBJ1-2; tentatively, D is TRBD1 (6 bases). The CDR3 loop spans 17 amino acids. V was shortened by 3 bases and J by 6 bases, with 23 bases between the two germline ends. The germline CDR1 and CDR2 sequences are SGHDN and FVKESK. In nucleotides, the CDR3 is TGTGCCAGCAGCCACGCCTCAGACAGGTTAAGGGGGAATGGCTACACCTTC. It translates to CASSHASDRLRGNGYTF.

CDR3 loop: CASSLAWSGDTQYF. CDR3 DNA: TGCGCCAGCAGCTTGGCCTGGTCTGGAGATACGCAGTATTTT. The V call is TRBV5-1, the J call TRBJ2-3, with D unclear. Germline CDR1 and CDR2: SGHRS and YFSETQ. V was cut by 0 bases and J by 5 bases, with 10 bases left in between. CDR3 size: 14 residues.

J is TRBJ1-2 and V is TRBV19; D is ambiguous. Trimming took off 5 bases at V and 1 base at J, with 2 bases between the two ends. The CDR3 spans 11 residues. Germline CDR1 reads LNHDA; CDR2 reads SQIVND (reference sequence). The CDR3, as DNA: TGTGCCAGTAGTGTTAACTATGGCTACACCTTC. Translating it yields CASSVNYGYTF.

This clone was counted between two and nine times. The rearrangement joins TRBV2 to TRBJ2-2; 9 nucleotides align to TRBD2. The CDR3 is 16 amino acids. The J segment lost 7 bases and the V segment lost 2 bases, leaving 8 bases of the junction unmatched. CDR1 and CDR2 from the germline V gene are SNHLY and FYNNEI. The CDR3 DNA is TGTGCCAGCAGTGAAATCTCTAGCGGGGTCGGCGGGGAGCTGTTTTTT. Residues: CASSEISSGVGGELFF.

The rearrangement joins TRBV10-3 to TRBJ1-1; D is uncertain. The V end was cut by 0 bases, the J end by 0 bases, with 2 bases between. Germline CDR1 ENHRY, CDR2 SYGVKD. The CDR3 length is 13 residues. CDR3 sequence: CAISESLNTEAFF. The CDR3 DNA is TGTGCCATCAGTGAGTCCCTGAACACTGAAGCTTTCTTT.

The V call is TRBV6-5, the J call TRBJ2-1; 8 nucleotides agree with TRBD1. CDR3 length: 15 residues. V was pared by 5 bases and J by 6 bases, with 9 bases of the junction left unmatched. CDR1 is MNHEY and CDR2 is SVGAGI in the germline V gene. The CDR3 loop is CASSHQGAPGNEQFF. CDR3 nucleotides: TGTGCCAGCAGTCACCAGGGGGCGCCGGGCAATGAGCAGTTCTTC.

The J gene is TRBJ2-7, the V gene TRBV27; tentative D call: TRBD1 (6 bases). Germline lookup yields CDR1 MNHEY and CDR2 SMNVEV (reference sequence). CDR3 size: 15 residues. V was pared by 5 bases and J by 2 bases, with 16 bases between. CDR3 residues: CASSPPPAGAYEQYF. The CDR3 region has the DNA TGTGCCAGCAGTCCCCCCCCGGCAGGGGCCTACGAGCAGTACTTC.

The chain uses TRBV2 and TRBJ1-2, with a tentative D call TRBD1 (5 bases). Germline CDR1 reads SNHLY; CDR2 reads FYNNEI. Trimming cost V 5 bases and J 8 bases, with 12 bases left between them. This CDR3 is built from 12 residues. CDR3 sequence (DNA): TGTGCCAGCAGTCGGGGCCAACTAGGCTACACCTTC. It is translated as CASSRGQLGYTF.

This clone was observed a single time. This chain links TRBV2 with TRBJ2-1; D ambiguous. CDR3 length: 13 residues. V lost 7 bases to trimming and J lost 4 bases, with 11 bases between them. CDR1 is SNHLY and CDR2 is FYNNEI in the germline V gene. DNA of the CDR3: TGTGCCAGCAAGACGGATCTATACAATGAGCAGTTCTTC. It specifies CASKTDLYNEQFF.